This is a list of T cell receptor beta chains from one sample in a study of identical twins. One entry per CDR3 protein, called by TCRdb with MiXCR from the 5' RACE reads. Of approximately 300,000 distinct CDR3 sequences listed, roughly 10% are singletons. These same records also appear under a second study, on yellow fever vaccine responses in identical twins.

Sequencing used CD8+ T cells sorted from blood. The source of these receptors is a woman between 18 and 30 years old in good health. Each CDR3 is given with its conserved first and last residue. Fields, in order: V gene, J gene, D gene, clone size, CDR3 DNA, CDR3 protein. A D gene is named only where the DNA matches it firmly. Rows may omit the clone size; those that give it use once, few, many or a size class.

TRBV11-2	TRBJ2-5	.	.	TGTGCCAGCAGCTATAGGGGGGCAGGGGAGACCCAGTACTTC	CASSYRGAGETQYF
TRBV24-1	TRBJ1-1	TRBD1	many	TGTGCCACCAGTGAGGATCGAAACAGGGGGCTGAACACTGAAGCTTTCTTT	CATSEDRNRGLNTEAFF
TRBV11-1	TRBJ2-4	TRBD2	many	TGTGCCAGCAGCTCGACTAGCGGGGGCCCCTCTGGCAAAAACATTCAGTACTTC	CASSSTSGGPSGKNIQYF
TRBV5-5	TRBJ1-1	.	.	TGTGCCAGCAGCTTGGCCGATGGAGCGGACGCTGGGGCTTTCTTT	CASSLADGADAGAFF
TRBV28	TRBJ2-5	.	few	TGTGCCAGCAGTTCCTACAGGGTGCCCCGTTCCGAAAAAGAGACCCAGTACTTC	CASSSYRVPRSEKETQYF
TRBV25-1	TRBJ2-7	.	many	TGTGCCAGCAGTGAATATAGGGCAACCTACGAGCAGTACTTC	CASSEYRATYEQYF
TRBV27	TRBJ2-4	.	few	TGTGCCAGCAAGCCCCCCGATTCCAAAAACATTCAGTACTTC	CASKPPDSKNIQYF
TRBV6-1	TRBJ1-6	.	many	TGTGCCAGCAGTGATGGTGGGTCCTCCTCACCCCTCCACTTT	CASSDGGSSSPLHF
TRBV7-8	TRBJ2-7	TRBD1	many	TGTGCCAGCAGCTATCTTGACAGGGACGGAGTATACGAGCAGTACTTC	CASSYLDRDGVYEQYF
TRBV7-9	TRBJ2-7	TRBD1	.	TGTGCCAGCAGATCGGGACAGGGAGAGGCCGAGCAGTACTTC	CASRSGQGEAEQYF
TRBV7-8	TRBJ2-2	.	.	TGTGCCAGCAGCCCTGACTGGACAGCCGAGAGGGAGCTGTTTTTT	CASSPDWTAERELFF
TRBV28	TRBJ2-7	.	.	TGTGCCAGCAGTTTAGCGGCGACTTCCTACGAGCAGTACTTC	CASSLAATSYEQYF
TRBV5-1	TRBJ2-1	.	.	TGCGCCAGGACCCGAGGGAGGTGGGACTTATTC	CARTRGRWDLF
TRBV5-1	TRBJ2-1	TRBD2	many	TGCGCCAGCAGCTTGGGGGCGACTAGCGGGGGGCCAAATGAGCAGTTCTTC	CASSLGATSGGPNEQFF
TRBV3-1	TRBJ2-1	.	many	TGTGCCAGCAGCCGAGGCCCAGGGTGGAGCTCCTACAATGAGCAGTTCTTC	CASSRGPGWSSYNEQFF
TRBV29-1	TRBJ2-1	.	few	TGCAGCGTTGAACTATCAACCCATGAGCAGTTCTTC	CSVELSTHEQFF
TRBV28	TRBJ2-7	.	few	TGTGCCAGCTGGCTGGGACCCTCCTACGAGCAGTACTTC	CASWLGPSYEQYF
TRBV4-3	TRBJ2-1	TRBD2	few	TGCGCCAGCAGCCAGGAAATGACTAGCTGGGGATACAATGAGCAGTTCTTC	CASSQEMTSWGYNEQFF
TRBV7-9	TRBJ2-3	.	.	TGTGCCAGCTATAAGGGACGTGGGGGCACAGATACGCAGTATTTT	CASYKGRGGTDTQYF
TRBV11-2	TRBJ2-3	TRBD2	few	TGTGCCAGCAGCTTAGGTATCTTCGGGATAGCGGGAGACTCTAGCACAGATACGCAGTATTTT	CASSLGIFGIAGDSSTDTQYF
TRBV4-3	TRBJ2-6	.	few	TGCGCCAGCAGCCCCTACGAGGGGGGTGGGGCCAACGTCCTGACTTTC	CASSPYEGGGANVLTF
TRBV7-6	TRBJ1-4	TRBD1	.	TGTGCCAGCAGCCCCCGGACAGGAGGTGAAGAAAAACTGTTTTTT	CASSPRTGGEEKLFF
TRBV4-3	TRBJ2-3	TRBD2	few	TGCGCCAGCAGCCAAGAACGGCGGGAGGGCACAGATACGCAGTATTTT	CASSQERREGTDTQYF
TRBV28	TRBJ2-5	TRBD1	few	TGTGCCAGCAGTTTTATCCCGGGACAGTCCCAAGAGACCCAGTACTTC	CASSFIPGQSQETQYF
TRBV4-2	TRBJ2-1	TRBD1	many	TGTGCCAGCAGCCCCCGGACAGGGCAGGATGAGCAGTTCTTC	CASSPRTGQDEQFF
TRBV11-1	TRBJ2-1	TRBD2	few	TGTGCCAGCAGCCCTGGTGCTAGCGGGGCCAGCTCCTACAATGAGCAGTTCTTC	CASSPGASGASSYNEQFF
TRBV29-1	TRBJ2-1	TRBD1	many	TGCAGCGTTGAAGATCGTCGTGCAGGACAGGGCGGCACTGAGCAGTTCTTC	CSVEDRRAGQGGTEQFF
TRBV7-3	TRBJ2-1	.	.	TGTGCCAGCAGCAATCTAGGGTACCCTACAGATGAGCAGTTCTTC	CASSNLGYPTDEQFF
TRBV20-1	TRBJ2-7	.	many	TGCAGTGCTAGATCGGAACAGAGGGATTTCTACGAGCAGTACTTC	CSARSEQRDFYEQYF